This paragraph covers one TCR beta chain sequence. Its antigen is unknown. This sample is drawn from a study of shared clonotypes between healthy human individuals. The table came from immunoSEQ multiplex PCR; TCRdb's copy has only in-frame clones and leaves some out. Here the sample spans over 2 million clones, approximately 95% being singletons. This CDR3 has 17 residues. Trimming removed 0 bases from V and 6 bases from J, with 17 bases in between. Germline loops: CDR1 LNHDA, CDR2 SQIVND (reference sequence). Whole-study results and caveats: Among non-shared clonotypes, generation probabilities were lower than among those shared by all four donors. What naive subsets generally showed was a larger estimated richness than memory subsets showed.

Naive CD8 cells, CD45RO-negative and positively selected for CCR7, excluded terminally differentiated effector memory CD45RA+ cells. The receptor comes from a man between 18 and 35 years old in good health. The chain uses TRBV19 and TRBJ2-2; D perhaps matches TRBD2 (6 bases). Sequencing was carried out using naive CD8+ T cells sorted from blood. The CDR3: CASSIDLETSRAGELFF. The CDR3 coding sequence is TGTGCCAGTAGTATAGATCTAGAGACTAGTCGAGCCGGGGAGCTGTTTTTT.